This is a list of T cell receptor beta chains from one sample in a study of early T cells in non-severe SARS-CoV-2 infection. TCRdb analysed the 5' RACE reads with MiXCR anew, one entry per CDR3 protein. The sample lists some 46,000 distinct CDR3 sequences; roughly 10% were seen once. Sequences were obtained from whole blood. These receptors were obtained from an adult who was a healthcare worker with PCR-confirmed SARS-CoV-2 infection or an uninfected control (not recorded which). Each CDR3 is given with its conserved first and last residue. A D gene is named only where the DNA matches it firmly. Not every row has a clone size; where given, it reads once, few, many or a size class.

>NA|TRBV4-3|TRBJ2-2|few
CASSQFYFGELFF
TGCGCCAGCAGCCAATTCTATTTCGGGGAGCTGTTTTTT
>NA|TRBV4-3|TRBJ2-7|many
CASSQGEGTRQYF
TGCGCCAGCAGCCAAGGTGAGGGGACAAGGCAGTACTTC
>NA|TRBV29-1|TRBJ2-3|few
CSVEGGEASTDTQYF
TGCAGCGTTGAGGGGGGCGAAGCTAGCACAGATACGCAGTATTTT
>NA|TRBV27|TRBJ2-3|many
CASMGTQYF
TGTGCCAGCATGGGTACGCAGTATTTT
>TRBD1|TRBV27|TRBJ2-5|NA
CASSSYPGQGVQETQYF
TGTGCCAGCAGCTCCTATCCGGGACAGGGGGTTCAAGAGACCCAGTACTTC
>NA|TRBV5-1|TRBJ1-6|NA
CASSWDRLRRPRSPLHF
TGCGCCAGCAGCTGGGATCGCCTCAGAAGGCCGCGCTCACCCCTCCACTTT
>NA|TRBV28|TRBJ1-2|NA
CASSLGVLGGYTF
TGTGCCAGCAGTTTGGGAGTACTGGGTGGCTACACCTTC
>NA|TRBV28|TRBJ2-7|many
CASSSHGTVEQYF
TGTGCCAGCAGTTCACACGGGACGGTCGAGCAGTACTTC
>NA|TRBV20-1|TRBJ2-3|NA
CSARKLTPGTADTQYF
TGCAGTGCTAGGAAACTAACTCCTGGGACTGCCGATACGCAGTATTTT
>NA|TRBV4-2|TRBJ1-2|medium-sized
CASSQGLVGYGYTF
TGTGCCAGCAGCCAGGGGTTGGTCGGCTATGGCTACACCTTC
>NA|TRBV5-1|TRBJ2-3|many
CASSLETPPGDTQYF
TGCGCCAGCAGCTTGGAAACCCCACCAGGCGATACGCAGTATTTT
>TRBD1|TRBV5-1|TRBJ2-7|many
CASSLQGSTYEQYF
TGCGCCAGCAGCTTACAGGGGTCCACCTACGAGCAGTACTTC
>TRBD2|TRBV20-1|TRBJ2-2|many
CSAPLAGVGNGELFF
TGCAGTGCTCCTCTAGCGGGAGTAGGTAACGGGGAGCTGTTTTTT
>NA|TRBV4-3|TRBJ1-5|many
CASRTIRGSNQPQHF
TGCGCCAGCCGAACAATTAGGGGTAGCAATCAGCCCCAGCATTTT
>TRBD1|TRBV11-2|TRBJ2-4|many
CASSLGQGQNIQYF
TGTGCCAGCAGCTTGGGACAGGGTCAAAACATTCAGTACTTC
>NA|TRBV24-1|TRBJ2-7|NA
CATSERYHYEQYF
TGTGCCACCAGTGAGCGGTATCACTACGAGCAGTACTTC
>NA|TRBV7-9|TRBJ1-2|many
CASSFLSGQGTLHSYGYTF
TGTGCCAGCAGCTTTTTGTCGGGCCAAGGGACTCTTCATAGCTATGGCTACACCTTC
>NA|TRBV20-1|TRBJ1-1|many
CSAMTGNTEAFF
TGCAGTGCCATGACAGGGAACACTGAAGCTTTCTTT
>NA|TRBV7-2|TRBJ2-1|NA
CASSRTGPPENEQFF
TGTGCCAGCAGCAGAACGGGGCCCCCGGAGAATGAGCAGTTCTTC
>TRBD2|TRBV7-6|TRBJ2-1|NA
CVSSLGLAGGPGYNEQFF
TGTGTCAGCAGCTTAGGACTAGCGGGAGGGCCTGGGTACAATGAGCAGTTCTTC
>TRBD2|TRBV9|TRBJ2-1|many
CASSVGLARSNEQFF
TGTGCCAGCAGCGTCGGACTAGCCCGGAGCAATGAGCAGTTCTTC
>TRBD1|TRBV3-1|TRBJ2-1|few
CASSRQGQGNNEQFF
TGTGCCAGCAGTCGACAGGGGCAGGGAAACAATGAGCAGTTCTTC
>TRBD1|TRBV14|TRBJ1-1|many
CASSHSLTGFTEAFF
TGTGCCAGCAGCCACAGTTTGACAGGGTTCACTGAAGCTTTCTTT
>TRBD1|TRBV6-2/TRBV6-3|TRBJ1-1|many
CASSPGTGLNTEAFF
TGTGCCAGCAGTCCAGGGACAGGGTTGAACACTGAAGCTTTCTTT
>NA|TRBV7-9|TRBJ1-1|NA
CASSLGVYTEAFF
TGTGCCAGCAGCTTAGGAGTTTACACTGAAGCTTTCTTT
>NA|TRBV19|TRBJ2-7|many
CASSKRRHIPTYEQYF
TGTGCCAGTAGCAAACGTCGACACATTCCGACCTACGAGCAGTACTTC
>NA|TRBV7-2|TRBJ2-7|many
CASSLGGMDEQYF
TGTGCCAGCAGCTTGGGCGGGATGGACGAGCAGTACTTC
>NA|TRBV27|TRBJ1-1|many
CASRAGSTEAFF
TGTGCCAGCAGAGCAGGGAGCACTGAAGCTTTCTTT
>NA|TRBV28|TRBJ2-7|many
CASSLQGGSSYEQYF
TGTGCCAGCAGTTTACAGGGTGGAAGCTCCTACGAGCAGTACTTC
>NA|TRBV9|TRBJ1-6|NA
CAGSTRPAGTDNSPLHF
TGTGCCGGCAGCACGAGACCTGCCGGGACGGACAATTCACCCCTCCACTTT
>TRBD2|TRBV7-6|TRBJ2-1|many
CASSLNPPLAGVYNEQFF
TGTGCCAGCAGCTTAAACCCCCCCCTAGCGGGAGTGTACAATGAGCAGTTCTTC
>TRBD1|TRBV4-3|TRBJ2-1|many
CASSQYRGWNEQFF
TGCGCCAGCAGCCAGTACAGGGGATGGAATGAGCAGTTCTTC
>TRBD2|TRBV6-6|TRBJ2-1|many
CASSYSGLAGLYNEQFF
TGTGCCAGCAGTTACTCGGGACTAGCGGGCCTCTACAATGAGCAGTTCTTC
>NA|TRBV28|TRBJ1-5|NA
CASSSPVPQPQHF
TGTGCCAGCAGTTCGCCAGTACCCCAGCCCCAGCATTTT
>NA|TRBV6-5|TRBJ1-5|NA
CASSVQPPGNSNQPQHF
TGTGCCAGCAGTGTCCAGCCCCCAGGGAATAGCAATCAGCCCCAGCATTTT
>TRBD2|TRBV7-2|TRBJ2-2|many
CASSLVPGLAGVGANTGELFF
TGTGCCAGCAGCTTAGTCCCGGGACTAGCGGGAGTCGGGGCGAACACCGGGGAGCTGTTTTTT
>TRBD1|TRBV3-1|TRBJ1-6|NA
CASSLLDRNSPLHF
TGTGCCAGCAGCCTGCTGGACAGGAATTCACCCCTCCACTTT
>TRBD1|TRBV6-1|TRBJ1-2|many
CASSEGTGLGYTF
TGTGCCAGCAGTGAAGGGACAGGGCTTGGCTACACCTTC
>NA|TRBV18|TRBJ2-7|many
CASSPLEGAYEQYF
TGTGCCAGCTCACCACTCGAGGGAGCTTACGAGCAGTACTTC
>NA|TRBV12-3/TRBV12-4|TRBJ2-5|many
CASSLKETQYF
TGTGCCAGCAGTTTAAAAGAGACCCAGTACTTC
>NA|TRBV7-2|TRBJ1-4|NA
CASSFRTDPNEKLFF
TGTGCCAGCAGCTTTCGGACAGATCCTAATGAAAAACTGTTTTTT
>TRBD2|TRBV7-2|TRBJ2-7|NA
CASSLAGGYYEQYF
TGTGCCAGCAGCTTAGCGGGAGGGTACTACGAGCAGTACTTC
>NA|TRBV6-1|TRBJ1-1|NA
CASSAGRLNTEAFF
TGTGCCAGCAGTGCGGGACGGCTGAACACTGAAGCTTTCTTT
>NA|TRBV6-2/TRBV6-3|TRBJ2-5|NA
CASSQRETSVKTQYF
TGTGCCAGCAGCCAAAGGGAAACCAGCGTGAAGACCCAGTACTTC
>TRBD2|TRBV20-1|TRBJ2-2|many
CSARDPLAGGPYTGELFF
TGCAGTGCTAGAGATCCCCTAGCGGGAGGGCCGTACACCGGGGAGCTGTTTTTT
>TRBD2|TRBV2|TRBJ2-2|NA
CASSWPGLAGAGELFF
TGTGCCAGCAGTTGGCCTGGACTAGCGGGAGCCGGGGAGCTGTTTTTT
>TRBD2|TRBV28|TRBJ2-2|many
CASSQLRLAGNTGELFF
TGTGCCAGCAGCCAACTGAGACTAGCGGGGAACACCGGGGAGCTGTTTTTT
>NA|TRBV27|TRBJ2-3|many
CAIRAPDTQYF
TGTGCCATCAGGGCACCAGATACGCAGTATTTT
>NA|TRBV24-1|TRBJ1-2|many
CATSDPTDGYTF
TGTGCCACCAGTGACCCAACTGATGGCTACACCTTC